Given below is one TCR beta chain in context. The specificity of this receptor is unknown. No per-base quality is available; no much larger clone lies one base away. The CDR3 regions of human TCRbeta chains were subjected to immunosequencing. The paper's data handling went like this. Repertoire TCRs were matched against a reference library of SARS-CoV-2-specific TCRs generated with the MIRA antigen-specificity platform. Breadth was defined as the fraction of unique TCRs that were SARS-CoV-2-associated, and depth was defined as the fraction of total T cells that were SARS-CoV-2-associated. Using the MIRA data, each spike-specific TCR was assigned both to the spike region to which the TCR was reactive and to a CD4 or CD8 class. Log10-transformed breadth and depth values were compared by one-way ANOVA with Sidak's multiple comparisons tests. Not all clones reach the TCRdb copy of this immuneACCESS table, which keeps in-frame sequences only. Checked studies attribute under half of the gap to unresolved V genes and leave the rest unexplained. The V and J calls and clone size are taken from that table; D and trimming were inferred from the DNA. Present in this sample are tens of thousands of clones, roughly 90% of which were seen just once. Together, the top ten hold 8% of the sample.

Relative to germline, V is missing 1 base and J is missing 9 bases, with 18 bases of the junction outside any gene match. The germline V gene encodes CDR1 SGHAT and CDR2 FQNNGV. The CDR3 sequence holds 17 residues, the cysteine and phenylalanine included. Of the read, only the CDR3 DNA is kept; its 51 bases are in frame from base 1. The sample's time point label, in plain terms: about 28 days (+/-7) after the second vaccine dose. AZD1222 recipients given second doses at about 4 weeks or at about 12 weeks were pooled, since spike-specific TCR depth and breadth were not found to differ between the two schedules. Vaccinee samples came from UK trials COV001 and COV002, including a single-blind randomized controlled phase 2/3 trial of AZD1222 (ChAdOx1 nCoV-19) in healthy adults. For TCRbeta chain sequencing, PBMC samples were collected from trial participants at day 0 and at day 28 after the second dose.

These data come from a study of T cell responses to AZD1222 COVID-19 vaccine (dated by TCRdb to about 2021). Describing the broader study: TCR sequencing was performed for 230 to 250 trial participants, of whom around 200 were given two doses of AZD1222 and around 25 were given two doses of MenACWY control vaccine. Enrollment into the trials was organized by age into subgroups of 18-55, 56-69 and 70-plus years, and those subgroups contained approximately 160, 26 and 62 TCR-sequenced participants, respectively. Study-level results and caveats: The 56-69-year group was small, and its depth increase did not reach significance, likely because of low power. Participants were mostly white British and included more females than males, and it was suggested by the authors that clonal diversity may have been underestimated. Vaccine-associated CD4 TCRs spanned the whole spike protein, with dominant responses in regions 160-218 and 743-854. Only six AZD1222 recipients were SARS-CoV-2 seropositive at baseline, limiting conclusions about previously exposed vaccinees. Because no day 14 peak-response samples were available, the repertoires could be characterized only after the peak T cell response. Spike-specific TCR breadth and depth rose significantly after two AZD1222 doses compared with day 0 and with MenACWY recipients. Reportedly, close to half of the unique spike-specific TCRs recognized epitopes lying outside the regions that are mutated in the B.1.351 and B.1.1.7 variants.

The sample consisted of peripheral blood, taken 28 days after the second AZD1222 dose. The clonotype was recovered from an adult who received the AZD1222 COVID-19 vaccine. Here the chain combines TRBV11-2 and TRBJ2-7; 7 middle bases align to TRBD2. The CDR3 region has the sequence CASSLGLAETLRGGQYF. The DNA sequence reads TGTGCCAGCAGCTTAGGCCTAGCGGAAACTTTACGGGGTGGGCAGTACTTC. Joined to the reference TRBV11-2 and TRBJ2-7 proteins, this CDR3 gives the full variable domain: EAGVAQSPRYKIIEKRQSVAFWCNPISGHATLYWYQQILGQGPKLLIQFQNNGVVDDSQLPKDRFSAERLKGVDSTLKIQPAKLEDSAVYLCASSLGLAETLRGGQYFGPGTRLTVT.